A selection of T cell receptor beta chains follows, all from one sample in a study of blood T cell repertoires in COVID-19. The data were produced by immunoSEQ multiplex PCR, yet TCRdb's version contains in-frame clones alone and is incomplete. The sample lists more than 45,000 clones, about 84% occurring once. The specimen was peripheral blood. These receptors came from a man aged 35 to 55 with active COVID-19. CDR3s include the opening cysteine and the closing phenylalanine or tryptophan. Clone size is shown for a subset of rows, as once, few, many or a class of expanded clone.

clone size	J gene	V gene	CDR3 protein
-	TRBJ2-1	TRBV5-5	CASSLRGSPPNNEQFF
-	TRBJ2-2	TRBV24-1	CATSDFGLLNTGELFF
-	TRBJ1-3	TRBV11-2	CASSRDRAGGNTIYF
-	TRBJ2-2	TRBV9	CASSPRLAANTGELFF
-	TRBJ2-2	TRBV5-1	CASSFSIAGGPNTGELFF
-	TRBJ2-7	TRBV11-2	CASSSGSGLAGYEQYF
once	TRBJ1-6	TRBV19	CASSTPMRGFDNSPLHF
-	TRBJ2-7	TRBV7-8	CASSLLGGSSYEQYF
-	TRBJ2-3	TRBV28	CASSLGDRGNPDTQYF
few	TRBJ1-6	TRBV6-2/TRBV6-3	CASSYEGNSPLHF
once	TRBJ2-5	TRBV9	CASSATSDQETQYF
-	TRBJ1-2	TRBV30	CAWLNSGTEVYGYTF
-	TRBJ1-3	TRBV9	CASSVTGTGGFGSGNTIYF
-	TRBJ1-4	TRBV27	CASSPQRTATNEKLFF
once	TRBJ1-2	TRBV7-9	CASSFHRSNYGYTF
-	TRBJ1-1	TRBV19	CASTIRGPGTEAFF
-	TRBJ2-1	TRBV24-1	CATSRRGASYNEQFF
once	TRBJ2-1	TRBV11-3	CASSLGAGPYNEQFF
medium-sized	TRBJ2-3	TRBV6-6	CASSSWTSGDTQYF
-	TRBJ2-3	TRBV19	CASSMDTSSTDTQYF
-	TRBJ2-2	TRBV10-2	CASSEGGGRGTGELFF
-	TRBJ2-2	TRBV10-3	CAIGGGNTGELFF
-	TRBJ2-3	TRBV5-6	CASSLGLGGTDTQYF
-	TRBJ1-1	TRBV6-1	CASSEAVNTEAFF
-	TRBJ2-5	TRBV3-1/TRBV3-2	CASGTSGMKETQYF
-	TRBJ1-4	TRBV7-8	CATSGGRDRGIKKLFF
-	TRBJ1-4	TRBV2	CASLDRGRGDEKLFF
-	TRBJ1-2	TRBV27	CASSFAHLRNYGYTF
-	TRBJ2-2	TRBV7-6	CASSALSSGTTGELFF
few	TRBJ2-7	TRBV19	CASSIGQGRYEQYF
-	TRBJ2-3	TRBV7-9	CASRLEGDTQYF